The next 30 T cell receptor beta chains were all read from a single sample in a study of beta chain features in type 1 diabetes (dated by TCRdb to the late 2010s). Receptor amplification or capture employed the immunoSEQ multiplex PCR assay. The entire amount of isolated RNA was reverse transcribed using the High Capacity cDNA Reverse Transcription Kit, so the sequenced TCRB transcripts were expressed ones. This immuneACCESS table, as held by TCRdb, lists in-frame sequences with V and J called but not all clones. Of the missing ones, under half trace to an unresolved V gene in checked studies; the others have no known cause. A total of some 230,000 clones appear in this sample, 9% to 10% of them only once. The ten largest clones represent approximately 0.035% of the sample. The sample was naive CD4+ T cells from blood. Interpreted using the paper, the cell subset or site label stands for: true naive CD4+ T cells. Receptors were obtained from a woman aged 18-29 years in good health.

This clone has more than one count but fewer than ten. V usage is TRBV7-9 and J usage is TRBJ2-3, with TRBD1 matching 9 bases. The CDR3 totals 17 residues. The trim removed 5 bases at V and 2 bases at J, leaving 11 bases unmatched. The germline V gene encodes CDR1 SEHNR and CDR2 FQNEAQ (reference sequence). CDR3 nucleotides: TGTGCCAGCAGCAGGAGAACAGGGGGCCCCCCCACAGATACGCAGTATTTT. Translation: CASSRRTGGPPTDTQYF.

The chain couples TRBV11-2 to TRBJ2-5; 7 nucleotides line up with TRBD1. After removal of 5 bases from V and 2 bases from J, the junction contained 8 bases not matched to a gene. CDR1 is SGHAT, CDR2 FQNNGV, per germline. This CDR3 has 15 amino acids. CDR3 in amino acids: CASSLLGDRQETQYF. The DNA for the CDR3 is TGTGCCAGCAGCCTTCTTGGGGACAGACAAGAGACCCAGTACTTC. The full variable domain, its missing parts supplied by reference TRBV11-2 and TRBJ2-5, is EAGVAQSPRYKIIEKRQSVAFWCNPISGHATLYWYQQILGQGPKLLIQFQNNGVVDDSQLPKDRFSAERLKGVDSTLKIQPAKLEDSAVYLCASSLLGDRQETQYFGPGTRLLVL.

This chain connects TRBV30 to TRBJ1-2; TRBD1 matches at 11 bases. Trimming cost V 5 bases and J 7 bases; bases outside gene matches: 3. The V gene's germline CDR1 is GTSNPN and CDR2 SVGIG (reference sequence). The CDR3 contains 12 residues. The CDR3 coding sequence is TGTGCCTGGGGACAGGGGGCGCGTGGCTACACCTTC. Translating it yields CAWGQGARGYTF.

This chain joins TRBV7-2 and TRBJ2-7; 9 bases match TRBD1. V lost 5 bases and J lost 3; bases outside the gene matches: 5. CDR1 and CDR2 (germline): SGHTA, FQGNSA. CDR3 size: 14 residues. As DNA, the CDR3 is TGTGCCAGCAGCGGCCGGGACAGGGTCTACGAGCAGTACTTC. This encodes CASSGRDRVYEQYF. Looking up the rest from reference TRBV7-2 and TRBJ2-7 gives the full variable domain: GAGVSQSPSNKVTEKGKDVELRCDPISGHTALYWYRQSLGQGLEFLIYFQGNSAPDKSGLPSDRFSAERTGGSVSTLTIQRTQQEDSAVYLCASSGRDRVYEQYFGPGTRLTVT.

The chain joins TRBV9 to TRBJ2-2, with 9 bases aligning to TRBD2. This CDR3 has 17 residues. Germline trimming cut 4 bases from V and 2 bases from J; bases unmatched to any gene: 9. Germline assignment: CDR1 SGDLS and CDR2 YYNGEE. The CDR3 bases are TGTGCCAGCAGCTCGGGAGGACTAGCGAGAAACACCGGGGAGCTGTTTTTT. Its translation is CASSSGGLARNTGELFF.

The rearrangement links TRBV2 to TRBJ2-1; 8 bases map to TRBD2. V shed 8 bases and J 9 bases; nucleotides not matched to a gene: 6. This CDR3 comprises 12 residues. Germline V gene lookup returns CDR1 SNHLY and CDR2 FYNNEI. CDR3 region: CASASGGAEQFF. As DNA, the CDR3 is TGTGCCAGCGCTTCGGGAGGGGCTGAGCAGTTCTTC.

The chain combines TRBV30 with TRBJ2-5; 7 bases are a match to TRBD1. Germline V CDR1 and CDR2: GTSNPN, SVGIG (reference sequence). V gave up 4 bases and J gave up 4 bases; unmatched junction bases: 3. The CDR3 is 12 residues long. The CDR3 nucleotides are TGTGCCTGGACAGGGGGAAGAGAGACCCAGTACTTC. Translated, it gives CAWTGGRETQYF. The whole variable domain, remainder taken from reference TRBV30 and TRBJ2-5, is SQTIHQWPATLVQPVGSPLSLECTVEGTSNPNLYWYRQAAGRGLQLLFYSVGIGQISSEVPQNLSASRPQDRQFILSSKKLLLSDSGFYLCAWTGGRETQYFGPGTRLLVL.

This clone was seen a handful of times. The chain couples TRBV5-8 to TRBJ2-4, with TRBD2 matching 9 bases. Germline V gene sequence: CDR1 SGHTS, CDR2 YDEGEE. J gave up 0 bases and V 0 bases, and 4 bases lay outside the gene matches. The CDR3 covers 17 residues. The CDR3, as DNA: TGTGCCAGCAGCTTGGTGCGACTAGCGGTAGCCAAAAACATTCAGTACTTC. This gives the protein CASSLVRLAVAKNIQYF.

The J gene is TRBJ2-5, the V gene TRBV11-2, with 13 bases lining up with TRBD2. Germline V lookup: CDR1 SGHAT, CDR2 FQNNGV. There are 16 residues in the CDR3. J was trimmed by 5 bases and V by 5 bases; bases with no gene match: 8. The CDR3 loop is CASSPQGLAGSETQYF. The CDR3 DNA reads TGTGCCAGCAGCCCGCAGGGACTAGCGGGGTCGGAGACCCAGTACTTC. The whole variable domain, remainder taken from reference TRBV11-2 and TRBJ2-5, is EAGVAQSPRYKIIEKRQSVAFWCNPISGHATLYWYQQILGQGPKLLIQFQNNGVVDDSQLPKDRFSAERLKGVDSTLKIQPAKLEDSAVYLCASSPQGLAGSETQYFGPGTRLLVL.

The chain carries TRBV4-1 and TRBJ1-5, with no clear D. This CDR3 comprises 15 residues. Germline values: CDR1 MGHRA, CDR2 YSYEKL. V lost 0 bases and J 2 bases, leaving 8 bases between the germline ends. CDR3 sequence: CASSQDFPGNQPQHF. The CDR3 region has the DNA TGCGCCAGCAGCCAAGATTTTCCGGGCAATCAGCCCCAGCATTTT.

This clone turned up a few times. This rearrangement joins TRBV6-1 to TRBJ1-2; D perhaps matches TRBD1 (6 bases). Per germline, CDR1 MNHNS and CDR2 SASEGT. Trimming stripped 6 bases from V and 3 bases from J, with 11 bases between. The CDR3 consists of 13 residues. CDR3 in DNA: TGTGCCAGCAGGGACAGAACGGACTATGGCTACACCTTC. Protein product: CASRDRTDYGYTF.

This chain uses TRBV7-2 with TRBJ2-1; TRBD1 might be the D (6 bases). This CDR3 contains 19 residues. The germline CDR1 and CDR2 sequences are SGHTA and FQGNSA. The germline V and J ends were trimmed by 4 bases and 4 bases, with 26 bases remaining between them. The CDR3 DNA reads TGTGCCAGCAGCTCGCGGACCGATCCTTGGGGGCCGCGATACAATGAGCAGTTCTTC. Protein product: CASSSRTDPWGPRYNEQFF.

This clone was observed a handful of times. The chain has TRBV29-1 and TRBJ2-3; a weak D match, TRBD1 (6 bases). Trimming took 4 bases from V and 2 from J, leaving 10 bases between them. From germline, CDR1 is SQVTM and CDR2 ANQGSEA. The CDR3 runs 13 residues. The CDR3 loop is CSVVGGNTDTQYF. CDR3 bases: TGCAGCGTTGTAGGGGGTAACACAGATACGCAGTATTTT.

This clone was found a few times. The rearrangement links TRBV4-1 to TRBJ1-4; no definite D call. Per the germline V gene, CDR1 is MGHRA and CDR2 is YSYEKL. The germline V and J ends were trimmed by 4 bases and 5 bases, with 14 bases remaining between them. CDR3 size: 15 residues. Here the CDR3 reads CASSPLVGMNEKLFF. In nucleotides, the CDR3 is TGCGCCAGCAGCCCGCTTGTCGGGATGAATGAAAAACTGTTTTTT.

This chain connects TRBV19 to TRBJ2-7; 8 nucleotides agree with TRBD1. The CDR3 is 14 residues long. V was clipped by 5 bases and J by 7 bases; unmatched bases: 10. Looked up from germline, CDR1 is LNHDA and CDR2 is SQIVND (reference sequence). The CDR3 nucleotides are TGTGCCAGTAGTGACCGACAGGGGCCGTATGAGCAGTACTTC. Protein: CASSDRQGPYEQYF.

In this sample, this clone turned up a few times. The rearrangement uses TRBV7-9 and TRBJ1-2, with D tentatively TRBD1 (5 bases). With 4 bases removed from V and 4 bases from J, the gap between germline ends came to 22 bases. The CDR3 is made up of 17 amino acids. Germline V gives CDR1 SEHNR, CDR2 FQNEAQ (reference sequence). The CDR3 nucleotides read TGTGCCAGCAGCTCAATTAAGGGGCCGCCCGGCCTCTATGGCTACACCTTC. Protein product: CASSSIKGPPGLYGYTF.

V is TRBV2 and J is TRBJ2-5; TRBD2 matches at 9 bases. The V gene's germline CDR1 is SNHLY and CDR2 FYNNEI. The CDR3 runs 15 residues. With V trimmed by 5 bases and J by 1 base, 5 bases remained unmatched. The CDR3 region is CASSPSGVLQETQYF. The CDR3 DNA is TGTGCCAGCAGTCCTAGCGGGGTCCTCCAAGAGACCCAGTACTTC. The complete variable domain, with remaining parts taken from reference TRBV2 and TRBJ2-5, reads EPEVTQTPSHQVTQMGQEVILRCVPISNHLYFYWYRQILGQKVEFLVSFYNNEISEKSEIFDDQFSVERPDGSNFTLKIRSTKLEDSAMYFCASSPSGVLQETQYFGPGTRLLVL.

This clone showed up just a few times. V is TRBV9 and J is TRBJ1-6, with TRBD1 identical over 10 bases. Germline CDR1 is SGDLS and CDR2 is YYNGEE. The V segment lost 2 bases and the J segment 4 bases; nucleotides outside the gene matches: 9. CDR3 length equals 18 residues. The CDR3 protein is CASSVDDRGLIYNSPLHF. The CDR3 DNA is TGTGCCAGCAGCGTCGACGACAGGGGGCTAATTTATAATTCACCCCTCCACTTT.

In this sample, this clone turned up a few times. The chain links TRBV6-4 to TRBJ2-1; 11 nucleotides agree with TRBD2. Germline CDR1 and CDR2: MRHNA and SNTAGT. The CDR3 covers 16 residues. J gave up 0 bases and V 2 bases, and 0 bases lay outside the gene matches. The CDR3 is CASSDLAGGSYNEQFF. As DNA, the CDR3 is TGTGCCAGCAGTGACCTAGCGGGGGGCTCCTACAATGAGCAGTTCTTC.

Worth noting for this clone: Within the sample, other DNA sequences also encode this same CDR3. This rearrangement joins TRBV7-9 to TRBJ1-2; no definite D call. The V end lost 5 bases, the J end lost 0 bases, and 7 bases lay between the germline ends. Germline values: CDR1 SEHNR, CDR2 FQNEAQ (reference sequence). This CDR3 is 13 amino acids long. In nucleotides, the CDR3 is TGTGCCAGCAGCAGCGGAGCTAACTATGGCTACACCTTC. Amino acid sequence: CASSSGANYGYTF.

This clone came up a few times. The rearrangement joins TRBV4-1 to TRBJ1-4; D not certain. CDR3 length: 12 residues. Between the trimmed V and J ends, which lost 1 base and 10 bases, there was a span of 7 bases. Germline lookup yields CDR1 MGHRA and CDR2 YSYEKL. The CDR3 loop reads CASSQAGGKLFF. CDR3 sequence (DNA): TGCGCCAGCAGCCAAGCCGGTGGAAAACTGTTTTTT.

The CDR3 nucleotides are TGTGCCAGCAGCCTCCGGGACAGGGGGACCCAGTACTTC. The encoded protein is CASSLRDRGTQYF. The chain uses TRBV11-1 and TRBJ2-5, with 10 bases fitting TRBD1. This CDR3 is 13 amino acids long. CDR1 is SGHAT, CDR2 FQDESV, per germline (reference sequence). V lost 5 bases to trimming and J lost 7 bases; unmatched junction nucleotides: 4. Full variable domain (missing parts from reference TRBV11-1 and TRBJ2-5): EAEVAQSPRYKITEKSQAVAFWCDPISGHATLYWYRQILGQGPELLVQFQDESVVDDSQLPKDRFSAERLKGVDSTLKIQPAELGDSAMYLCASSLRDRGTQYFGPGTRLLVL.

The V call is TRBV5-4, the J call TRBJ2-6; 11 nucleotides match TRBD1. Germline trimming cut 4 bases from V and 0 bases from J; bases unmatched to any gene: 3. Germline lookup yields CDR1 SGHNT and CDR2 YYREEE (reference sequence). The CDR3 is 17 amino acids. Here the CDR3 reads CASSLDRGRSGANVLTF. The CDR3 DNA is TGTGCCAGCAGCCTGGACAGGGGGCGCTCTGGGGCCAACGTCCTGACTTTC.

This clone was found many times. This rearrangement joins TRBV9 to TRBJ2-7, with a weak D call TRBD1 (5 bases). Germline V gene sequence: CDR1 SGDLS, CDR2 YYNGEE. V lost 3 bases, J lost 1 base, and 14 bases lay in between. The CDR3 contains 15 residues. The CDR3 loop is CASSDGQGRSYEQYF. The CDR3 DNA reads as TGTGCCAGCAGCGATGGGCAGGGAAGGTCCTACGAGCAGTACTTC.

The genes are TRBV19 and TRBJ2-7; D is unresolved. This CDR3 is built from 14 residues. The germline CDR1 and CDR2 sequences are LNHDA and SQIVND (reference sequence). The V gene lost 3 bases and the J gene lost 3 bases, with 12 bases spanning the gap. CDR3 coding DNA: TGTGCCAGTAGTATTAGAAACAGCAACTACGAGCAGTACTTC. This sequence encodes CASSIRNSNYEQYF.

This clone was seen only a few times. This chain joins TRBV27 and TRBJ2-2, with 10 bases matching TRBD1. J was trimmed by 5 bases and V by 5 bases; bases with no gene match: 11. Germline assignment: CDR1 MNHEY and CDR2 SMNVEV (reference sequence). The CDR3 sequence is 17 residues long. For the CDR3, the DNA is TGTGCCAGCAGTACACCTTGGGACAGGGGTTGGACCGGGGAGCTGTTTTTT. Translated: CASSTPWDRGWTGELFF.

The J gene is TRBJ2-1, the V gene TRBV6-5; D gene ambiguous. V lost 0 bases and J 5 bases, leaving 5 bases between the germline ends. Germline lookup yields CDR1 MNHEY and CDR2 SVGAGI. CDR3 length: 13 amino acids. CDR3 residues: CASSYSRNNEQFF. The DNA for the CDR3 is TGTGCCAGCAGTTACTCGAGGAACAATGAGCAGTTCTTC.

This chain links TRBV10-3 with TRBJ2-3, with 9 bases aligning to TRBD2. The CDR3 loop spans 15 amino acids. The germline CDR1 and CDR2 sequences are ENHRY and SYGVKD. V shed 5 bases, J shed 2 bases, and the junction held 5 bases outside the gene matches. CDR3 residues: CAISTSSGDTDTQYF. The CDR3 coding sequence is TGTGCCATCAGTACCTCTAGCGGGGACACAGATACGCAGTATTTT.

The J gene is TRBJ1-1, the V gene TRBV5-1, with D uncertain. Germline V gives CDR1 SGHRS, CDR2 YFSETQ. The germline V and J ends were trimmed by 0 bases and 7 bases, with 13 bases remaining between them. The CDR3 sequence is 14 residues long. The CDR3 bases are TGCGCCAGCAGCTTGGATGGCAGACAATTTGAAGCTTTCTTT. Protein: CASSLDGRQFEAFF.

The chain uses TRBV19 and TRBJ2-1; weak D call: TRBD2 (5 bases). V was pared by 6 bases and J by 2 bases, with 20 bases between. From germline, CDR1 is LNHDA and CDR2 SQIVND (reference sequence). The length of the CDR3 is 17 residues. The CDR3 loop is CASSILPGISAYNEQFF. The CDR3 DNA is TGTGCCAGTAGCATACTCCCGGGGATCTCGGCCTACAATGAGCAGTTCTTC.